This paragraph covers one T cell receptor (beta chain) sequence. Enrollment shut out patients with autoimmune disease history or systemic immunosuppression. Trimming took 5 bases from V and 6 from J, leaving 19 bases between them. The CDR3 spans 15 residues. Germline loops: CDR1 SQVTM, CDR2 ANQGSEA. This entry comes from a study of OX40 agonist ivuxolimab in advanced cancers. Looking at the study overall: A mean age of approximately 60 years, range roughly 20 to 80, was recorded, and approximately 80% were male.

Generated by immunoSEQ multiplex PCR, the TCRdb table keeps only in-frame clones and is missing some. The sample gives around 39,000 clones, 88% of which show up once; less than 5% is in the top ten. This specimen was CD4+ or CD8+ T cells sorted from blood, taken in a trial of the OX40 agonist ivuxolimab. The TCR comes from an adult with an advanced solid tumor such as melanoma, head and neck, liver or kidney cancer. This chain connects TRBV29-1 to TRBJ2-2; D possibly corresponds to TRBD2 (7 bases). The CDR3 is CSVQLGGAGSGELFF. Here the CDR3 DNA reads TGCAGCGTTCAGCTGGGGGGGGCGGGGTCCGGGGAGCTGTTTTTT.